What follows describes a single T cell receptor beta chain. Its cognate antigen is unknown. This CDR3 is built from 15 residues. The germline V gene encodes CDR1 MNHNS and CDR2 SASEGT. Germline trimming cut 6 bases from V and 6 bases from J; bases unmatched to any gene: 9. No neoadjuvant therapy was given to the selected pancreatic ductal adenocarcinoma patients before their surgery. Profiling relied on immunoSEQ multiplex PCR, and the TCRdb table lists in-frame clones only, not all of them. Of about 16,000 clones in the sample, almost 90% were seen once. These data come from a study of T cells in pancreatic ductal adenocarcinoma. Study-level points and caveats: Results skew toward the minority of patients with early-stage disease. Compared with tumor, blood showed more total productive templates and roughly 8-fold more clonotypes.

This sequence joins TRBV6-1 and TRBJ1-5, with 9 bases aligning to TRBD1. Sequenced material: PBMCs. This TCR came from a human donor with pancreatic ductal adenocarcinoma. CDR3 loop: CASSRGQGQGQPQHF. The CDR3 bases are TGTGCCAGCAGCCGGGGACAGGGTCAAGGTCAGCCCCAGCATTTT.